This T cell receptor (beta chain) is from a study of CXCR3-negative and CXCR3-positive naive CD8 T cells. It was by 5' RACE with UMI labels that the TRB cDNA libraries were prepared. Using the 5' RACE reads, TCRdb records one entry per CDR3 protein without DNA. This sample's table has roughly 56,000 distinct CDR3 sequences. CDR3 length: 15 residues. CDR1 LGHNA and CDR2 YSLEER come from the germline V gene. The chain recombines TRBV4-3 with TRBJ2-2; without DNA, the TCRdb call of TRBD1 cannot be checked. Sequencing was carried out using naive CXCR3- CD8+ T cells from blood. Subset: CD45RO-CCR7+CD27+CD95- naive CD8+ T cells lacking CXCR3 (TNR3-). The source is a human donor in good health. Some clones in this sample may be carry-over from other donors' samples. The CDR3: CASSPRTLNTGELFF.